These T cell receptor beta chains were read from a single sample in a study of T cell responses to AZD1222 COVID-19 vaccine. Sequencing used immunoSEQ multiplex PCR; TCRdb keeps in-frame clones, though not all of them. In the table there are about 130,000 clones, roughly 92% of which are singletons. The specimen was peripheral blood, collected 28 days after the second AZD1222 dose. The receptors derive from an adult who received the AZD1222 COVID-19 vaccine. The CDR3 runs from the conserved cysteine through the conserved F or W.

len	j_gene	v_gene	CDR3aa
10	TRBJ2-7	TRBV7-2	CASGSYEQYF
15	TRBJ1-6	TRBV9	CASNDVGTGVSPLHF
18	TRBJ2-1	TRBV4-1	CASSQEGPGASSYNEQFF
12	TRBJ1-3	TRBV12-3/TRBV12-4	CASSPSGNTIYF
15	TRBJ2-7	TRBV4-3	CASSNGLAGDAEQYF
14	TRBJ2-3	TRBV6-5	CASTLSRSTDTQYF
12	TRBJ2-3	TRBV6-2/TRBV6-3	CASSYSSDTQYF
14	TRBJ1-2	TRBV2	CASSRQGENYGYTF
14	TRBJ1-1	TRBV3-1/TRBV3-2	CASSRLGTNTEAFF
16	TRBJ1-4	TRBV6-6	CASSSSAGTGDEKLFF
14	TRBJ2-7	TRBV5-5	CASSRTGSSYEQYF
16	TRBJ2-7	TRBV20-1	CSASPSGGLRSYEQYF
13	TRBJ2-1	TRBV2	CASERDSTAEQFF
14	TRBJ1-3	TRBV6-4	CASSEGTPGNTIYF
13	TRBJ2-7	TRBV5-1	CASSLDPSYEQYF